The rows below give T cell receptor beta chains drawn from one sample of a study of blood T cells in healthy people across ages. From the 5' RACE reads, TCRdb called clonotypes with MiXCR, one entry per CDR3 protein. Found here are about 1.1 million distinct CDR3 sequences, under 40% of them singletons; the top ten hold over 10%. The sample taken for sequencing was blood. These TCRs come from a man between 18 and 29 years old in good health. Both conserved end residues are part of each CDR3. A D gene is named only where the DNA matches it firmly. Where a row states a size, it is once, few, many or the class of an expanded clone; other rows omit it.

>-|-|TRBV7-9|TRBJ2-1
TGTGCCAGCAGCTTGAGTTACTCCTACAATGAGCAGTTCTTC
CASSLSYSYNEQFF
>-|-|TRBV20-1|TRBJ1-5
TGCAGTGCTAGAGATATTGTCTATCAGCCCCAGCATTTT
CSARDIVYQPQHF
>few|-|TRBV20-1|TRBJ1-2
TGCAGTGCTAGAGATCGCGGTGGGGTGTCGCACGGCCGCCCCGTGAATGGGAGGGGCTACACCTTC
CSARDRGGVSHGRPVNGRGYTF
>few|-|TRBV3-1|TRBJ1-6
TGTGCCAGCAGCCAAGACAGCCTGAATTCACCCCTCCACTTT
CASSQDSLNSPLHF
>few|-|TRBV7-9|TRBJ2-3
TGTGCCAGCAGCTCGGGAGAGGGCACAGATACGCAGTATTTT
CASSSGEGTDTQYF
>-|-|TRBV21-1|TRBJ2-1
TGTGCCAGCAGCAAAGTGGCCAGCACCTACAATGAGCAGTTCTTC
CASSKVASTYNEQFF
>many|TRBD2|TRBV10-3|TRBJ2-5
TGTGCCATCAGTGAGACCGGACTAGCGTGGGAGACCCAGTACTTC
CAISETGLAWETQYF
>few|TRBD1|TRBV27|TRBJ1-2
TGTGCCAGCAGTTTTTTGGGACAGGGATATGGCTACACCTTC
CASSFLGQGYGYTF
>-|TRBD1|TRBV9|TRBJ1-2
TGTGCCAGCAGAAGCCGGGACAGGGGAGGTATTGGGTATGGCTACACCTTC
CASRSRDRGGIGYGYTF
>few|TRBD2|TRBV20-1|TRBJ2-5
TGCAGTGCAATTTTGACTAGCGCAGAGACCCAGTACTTC
CSAILTSAETQYF
>few|-|TRBV6-5|TRBJ2-1
TGTGCCAGCAGTACGAACAGGGCCAATGAGCAGTTCTTC
CASSTNRANEQFF
>-|-|TRBV20-1|TRBJ1-5
TGCAGTGCTAGAGTCGGAGGGAGGGACCAGCCCCAGCATTTT
CSARVGGRDQPQHF
>few|-|TRBV5-6|TRBJ2-4
TGTGCCAGCAGCTTGGTGGCGGGGGGACAGAAAAACATTCAGTACTTC
CASSLVAGGQKNIQYF
>-|-|TRBV7-2|TRBJ1-4
TGTGCCAGCAGCCTCGGACTCGGATCAACTAATGAAAAACTGTTTTTT
CASSLGLGSTNEKLFF
>-|-|TRBV5-5|TRBJ2-7
TGTGCCAGCAGCCCCCCCGGGTTCACCAACTACGAGCAGTACTTC
CASSPPGFTNYEQYF
>-|-|TRBV10-3|TRBJ2-1
TGTGCCATCAGTGACTCGCATGGTGGGAAGGGAGAGACCCAGTTCTTC
CAISDSHGGKGETQFF